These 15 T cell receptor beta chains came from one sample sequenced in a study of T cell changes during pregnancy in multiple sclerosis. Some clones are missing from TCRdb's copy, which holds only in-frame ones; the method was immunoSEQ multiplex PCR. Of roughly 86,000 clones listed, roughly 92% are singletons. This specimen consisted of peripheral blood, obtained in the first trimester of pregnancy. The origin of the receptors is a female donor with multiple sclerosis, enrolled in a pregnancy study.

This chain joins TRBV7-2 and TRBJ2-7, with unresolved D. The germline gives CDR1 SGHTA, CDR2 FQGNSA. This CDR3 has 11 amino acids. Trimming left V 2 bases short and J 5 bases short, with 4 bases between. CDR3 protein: CASSLQNEQYF. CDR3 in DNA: TGTGCCAGCAGCTTACAGAACGAGCAGTACTTC.

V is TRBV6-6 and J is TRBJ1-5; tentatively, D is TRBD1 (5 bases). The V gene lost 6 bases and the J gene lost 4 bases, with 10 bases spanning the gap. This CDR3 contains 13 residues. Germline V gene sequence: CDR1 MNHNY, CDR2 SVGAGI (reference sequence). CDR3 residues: CASSTRQNQPQHF. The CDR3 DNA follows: TGTGCCAGCAGCACCCGACAGAATCAGCCCCAGCATTTT.

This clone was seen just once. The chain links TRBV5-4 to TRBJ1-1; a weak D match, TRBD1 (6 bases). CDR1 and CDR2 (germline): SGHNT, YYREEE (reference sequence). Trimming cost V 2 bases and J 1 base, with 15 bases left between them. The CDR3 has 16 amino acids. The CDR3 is CASSLRPGAQNTEAFF. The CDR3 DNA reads TGTGCCAGCAGCTTAAGGCCAGGGGCCCAGAACACTGAAGCTTTCTTT. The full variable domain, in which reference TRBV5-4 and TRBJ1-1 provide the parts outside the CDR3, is ETGVTQSPTHLIKTRGQQVTLRCSSQSGHNTVSWYQQALGQGPQFIFQYYREEENGRGNFPPRFSGLQFPNYSSELNVNALELDDSALYLCASSLRPGAQNTEAFFGQGTRLTVV.

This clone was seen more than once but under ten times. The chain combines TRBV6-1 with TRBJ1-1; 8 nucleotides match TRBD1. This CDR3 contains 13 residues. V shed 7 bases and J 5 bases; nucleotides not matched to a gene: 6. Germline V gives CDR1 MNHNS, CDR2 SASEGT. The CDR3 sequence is CASTRTGMTEAFF. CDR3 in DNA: TGTGCCAGCACCCGGACAGGGATGACTGAAGCTTTCTTT.

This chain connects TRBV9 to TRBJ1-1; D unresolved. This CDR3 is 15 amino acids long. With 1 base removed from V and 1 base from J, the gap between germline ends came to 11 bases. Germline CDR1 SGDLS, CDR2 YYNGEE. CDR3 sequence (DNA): TGTGCCAGCAGCGTATATCCGGGAACGAACACTGAAGCTTTCTTT. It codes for CASSVYPGTNTEAFF.

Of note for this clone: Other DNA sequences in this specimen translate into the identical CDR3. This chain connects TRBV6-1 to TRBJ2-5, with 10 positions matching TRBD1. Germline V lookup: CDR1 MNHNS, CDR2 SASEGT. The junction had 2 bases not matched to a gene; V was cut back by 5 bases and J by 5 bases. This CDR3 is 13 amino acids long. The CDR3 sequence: CASSRTGGETQYF. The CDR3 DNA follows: TGTGCCAGCAGTCGGACAGGGGGGGAGACCCAGTACTTC.

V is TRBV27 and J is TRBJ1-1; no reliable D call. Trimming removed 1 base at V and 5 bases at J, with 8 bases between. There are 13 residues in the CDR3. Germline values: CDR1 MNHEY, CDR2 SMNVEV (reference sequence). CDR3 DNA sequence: TGTGCCAGCAGTTTATTCTCTCGGACTGAAGCTTTCTTT. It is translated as CASSLFSRTEAFF.

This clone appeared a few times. The CDR3 DNA reads as TGTGCCAGCAGCTTCGCGGGGTGGAGGGGTGGTGGGTTCTTC. Translation: CASSFAGWRGGGFF. The chain employs TRBV11-2 and TRBJ2-1, with D maybe TRBD2 (6 bases). V was shortened by 3 bases and J by 15 bases, with 21 bases between the two germline ends. Germline CDR1 is SGHAT and CDR2 is FQNNGV. The CDR3 totals 14 residues. The whole variable domain, remainder taken from reference TRBV11-2 and TRBJ2-1, is EAGVAQSPRYKIIEKRQSVAFWCNPISGHATLYWYQQILGQGPKLLIQFQNNGVVDDSQLPKDRFSAERLKGVDSTLKIQPAKLEDSAVYLCASSFAGWRGGGFFGPGTRLTVL.

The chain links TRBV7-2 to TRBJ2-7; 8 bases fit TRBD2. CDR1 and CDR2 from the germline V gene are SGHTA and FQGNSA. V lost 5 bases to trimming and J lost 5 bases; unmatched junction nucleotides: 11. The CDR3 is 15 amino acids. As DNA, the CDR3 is TGTGCCAGCAGCCCATCGGGGCGGGAGGACCACGAGCAGTACTTC. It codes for CASSPSGREDHEQYF.

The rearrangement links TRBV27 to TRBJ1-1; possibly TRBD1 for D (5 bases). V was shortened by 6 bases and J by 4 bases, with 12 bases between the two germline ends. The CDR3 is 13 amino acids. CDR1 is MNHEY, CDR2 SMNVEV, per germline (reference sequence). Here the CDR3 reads CASRGGGTTEAFF. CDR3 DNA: TGTGCCAGCAGGGGTGGGGGGACCACTGAAGCTTTCTTT.

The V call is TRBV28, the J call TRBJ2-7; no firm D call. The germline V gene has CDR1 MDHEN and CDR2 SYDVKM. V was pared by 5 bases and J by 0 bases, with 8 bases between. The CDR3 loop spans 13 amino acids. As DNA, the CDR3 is TGTGCCAGCAGTCGCCTTAGCTCCTACGAGCAGTACTTC. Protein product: CASSRLSSYEQYF. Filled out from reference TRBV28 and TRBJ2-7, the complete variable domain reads DVKVTQSSRYLVKRTGEKVFLECVQDMDHENMFWYRQDPGLGLRLIYFSYDVKMKEKGDIPEGYSVSREKKERFSLILESASTNQTSMYLCASSRLSSYEQYFGPGTRLTVT.

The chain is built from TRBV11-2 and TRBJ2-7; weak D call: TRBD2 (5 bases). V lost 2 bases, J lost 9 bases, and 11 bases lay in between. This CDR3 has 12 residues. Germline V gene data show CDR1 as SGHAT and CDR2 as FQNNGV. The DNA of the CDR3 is TGTGCCAGCAGCTTAAACCTAGCAGTGCAGTACTTC. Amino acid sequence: CASSLNLAVQYF.

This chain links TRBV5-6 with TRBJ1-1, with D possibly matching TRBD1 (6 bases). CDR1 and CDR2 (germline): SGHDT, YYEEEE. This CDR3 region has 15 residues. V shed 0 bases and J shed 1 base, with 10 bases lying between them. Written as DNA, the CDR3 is TGTGCCAGCAGCTTGGACGACAGGCCGAACACTGAAGCTTTCTTT. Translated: CASSLDDRPNTEAFF.

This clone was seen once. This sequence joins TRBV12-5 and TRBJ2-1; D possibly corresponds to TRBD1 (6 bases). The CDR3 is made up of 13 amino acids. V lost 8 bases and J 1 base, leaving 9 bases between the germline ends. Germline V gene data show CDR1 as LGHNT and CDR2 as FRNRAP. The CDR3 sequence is CASQQGSYNEQFF. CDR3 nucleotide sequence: TGTGCTAGTCAACAGGGTTCCTACAATGAGCAGTTCTTC.

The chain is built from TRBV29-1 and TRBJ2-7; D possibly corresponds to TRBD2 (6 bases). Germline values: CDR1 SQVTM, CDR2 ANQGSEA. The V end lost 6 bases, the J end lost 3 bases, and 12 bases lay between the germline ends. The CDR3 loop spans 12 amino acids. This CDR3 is CSVLSEGYEQYF. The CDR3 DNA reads TGCAGCGTCCTTTCGGAGGGCTACGAGCAGTACTTC.